This T cell receptor (beta chain) was recovered during a study of blood T cell repertoires in COVID-19. As for the study in general: Samples representing acute and convalescent COVID-19 were sourced from the United States, Italy and Spain. The cDNA or gDNA used as material had been derived from T cells, B-cell-depleted T cells, or PBMCs.

How the authors handled the data: Counts of nucleated cells, estimated from reference gene primer amplification, were obtained. The repertoire was sequenced with immunoSEQ multiplex PCR; TCRdb's copy has only in-frame clones and lacks some. V, J and clone size were drawn from that table, and D and trimming were deduced from the DNA. This table has about 190,000 clones, approximately 88% appearing once. Trimming shortened V by 2 bases and J by 4 bases, and 12 bases separated the two germline ends. The germline CDR1 and CDR2 sequences are SGHTA and FQGTGA. This CDR3 is 14 amino acids long. The chain links TRBV7-3 to TRBJ2-7; no firm D call. Material for sequencing was peripheral blood. This TCR derives from a man aged 40-49 years with acute or convalescent COVID-19. CDR3 sequence reads: CASSLVPVPYEQYF. CDR3 sequence (DNA): TGTGCCAGCAGCTTAGTCCCTGTCCCTTACGAGCAGTACTTC.